This T cell receptor (beta chain) was sequenced in a study of blood T cell repertoires in COVID-19. The overall study: The samples span acute and convalescent COVID-19 from the United States, Italy and Spain.

Germline values: CDR1 MNHEY, CDR2 SVGEGT. The V end was cut by 4 bases, the J end by 3 bases, with 15 bases between. The CDR3 is 15 residues long. Assay: immunoSEQ multiplex PCR; the TCRdb copy retains only in-frame clones and omits some. The sample records about 210,000 clones, around 88% being singletons. The TCR was taken from a woman between 50 and 59 years old with acute or convalescent COVID-19. The gene calls are TRBV6-2 or TRBV6-3 and TRBJ1-1; tentative D call: TRBD1 (6 bases). Sample: peripheral blood. The CDR3 bases are TGTGCCAGCAGTTCCCCAGGGGACGTGGACACTGAAGCTTTCTTT. Its translation is CASSSPGDVDTEAFF.